Shown below are 13 T cell receptor beta chains from a single sample sequenced in a study of low-dose radiotherapy and immunotherapy resistance in tumors. TCR amplification involved about 21 PCR cycles with a constant-region primer and V-primer adapter. One entry per CDR3 protein results from TCRdb running MiXCR on the reads. The table includes roughly 52,000 distinct CDR3 sequences, roughly 33% detected once. Time point reported: after trial treatment. Treatment given: LDRT plus nivolumab, ipilimumab, low-dose cyclophosphamide and aspirin (RACIN trial). The sample in question was PBMCs, obtained after low-dose radiotherapy plus immunotherapy. Receptors originate from a male donor with rectosigmoid adenocarcinoma.

This clonotype has at least ten counts. This sequence joins TRBV27 and TRBJ1-1, with a tentative D call TRBD1 (6 bases). Germline CDR1 and CDR2: MNHEY and SMNVEV (reference sequence). V was clipped by 6 bases and J by 2 bases, with 16 bases between them. The CDR3 has 15 amino acids. The CDR3 sequence: CASSPMGGGNTEAFF. The CDR3 bases are TGTGCCAGCAGCCCGATGGGAGGGGGAAACACTGAAGCTTTCTTT.

This clonotype was found many times. The chain couples TRBV29-1 to TRBJ1-2; 7 nucleotides agree with TRBD1. This CDR3 region has 12 residues. Trimming at V came to 3 bases and at J to 4 bases, leaving 2 bases not matched to a gene. Germline CDR1 SQVTM, CDR2 ANQGSEA. CDR3 residues: CSVEGQFYGYTF. CDR3 DNA sequence: TGCAGCGTTGAGGGACAGTTCTATGGCTACACCTTC. Using reference TRBV29-1 and TRBJ1-2 for the parts outside the CDR3, the full variable domain is SAVISQKPSRDICQRGTSLTIQCQVDSQVTMMFWYRQQPGQSLTLIATANQGSEATYESGFVIDKFPISRPNLTFSTLTVSNMSPEDSSIYLCSVEGQFYGYTFGSGTRLTVV.

This clonotype occurred many times. This chain links TRBV7-8 with TRBJ1-1; TRBD1 is a possible D gene (5 bases). The CDR3 sequence is 14 residues long. Germline CDR1 and CDR2: SGHVS and FQNEAQ. V was clipped by 5 bases and J by 11 bases, with 21 bases between them. CDR3 amino acids: CASSLIEPGTEAFF. DNA for the CDR3: TGTGCCAGCAGCCTTATTGAACCGGGGACCGAGGCTTTCTTT.

The chain employs TRBV25-1 and TRBJ2-1, with D possibly being TRBD2 (6 bases). Germline lookup yields CDR1 MGHDK and CDR2 SYGVNS. The CDR3 consists of 14 residues. Trimming shortened V by 7 bases and J by 3 bases, and 13 bases separated the two germline ends. The CDR3 region is CASTGGNGYNEQFF. The DNA of the CDR3 is TGTGCCAGCACCGGCGGGAACGGCTACAATGAGCAGTTCTTC.

This clonotype was seen ten or more times. This chain connects TRBV5-5 to TRBJ2-1; D not certain. From germline, CDR1 is SGHKS and CDR2 YYEKEE (reference sequence). The germline V and J ends were trimmed by 2 bases and 7 bases, with 7 bases remaining between them. This CDR3 has 12 residues. CDR3 protein: CASSFGLNEQFF. The CDR3 DNA follows: TGTGCCAGCAGCTTCGGTCTGAATGAGCAGTTCTTC.

This clonotype has ten or more counts. The chain is built from TRBV7-4 and TRBJ2-5; maybe TRBD2 (5 bases). The germline V and J ends were trimmed by 6 bases and 6 bases, with 14 bases remaining between them. The CDR3 consists of 13 residues. Looked up from germline, CDR1 is SGHVT and CDR2 is SQSDAQ. In DNA, the CDR3 is TGTGCCAGCAGGCAAAAAAGAGGGCAGACCCAGTACTTC. This gives the protein CASRQKRGQTQYF.

This clonotype came up many times. This rearrangement joins TRBV10-3 to TRBJ2-1; possible D gene TRBD1, 5 bases. Germline CDR1 reads ENHRY; CDR2 reads SYGVKD. The CDR3 runs 13 residues. The V end was cut by 7 bases, the J end by 6 bases, with 13 bases between. CDR3 sequence reads: CAITGIAGNEQFF. For the CDR3, the DNA is TGTGCCATCACAGGGATTGCCGGCAATGAGCAGTTCTTC.

The chain has TRBV9 and TRBJ2-5; 7 positions agree with TRBD2. After removal of 3 bases from V and 4 bases from J, the junction contained 9 bases not matched to a gene. CDR3 length: 15 residues. CDR1 is SGDLS and CDR2 is YYNGEE in the germline V gene. The CDR3 DNA is TGTGCCAGCAGCGACGGACTAGGATCGACAGAGACCCAGTACTTC. Its protein product is CASSDGLGSTETQYF.

This clonotype was picked up one time. A far larger clone is off by one base, so a read error is likely. V gene TRBV6-2 or TRBV6-3 combines with J gene TRBJ2-3; TRBD1 is a possible D gene (5 bases). Per germline, CDR1 MNHEY and CDR2 SVGEGT. The CDR3 covers 12 residues. Trimming took off 6 bases at V and 5 bases at J, with 9 bases between the two ends. CDR3 in amino acids: CASRGAEDTQYF. CDR3 nucleotides: TGTGCCAGCAGAGGGGCCGAAGATACGCAGTATTTT.

This clonotype was recorded many times. The chain has TRBV5-1 and TRBJ2-2; D is unclear. V lost 4 bases and J lost 1, with 8 bases in between. The CDR3 loop spans 14 amino acids. Germline V gives CDR1 SGHRS, CDR2 YFSETQ. CDR3 in DNA: TGCGCCAGCAGCGAAGATCTGAACACCGGGGAGCTGTTTTTT. Protein: CASSEDLNTGELFF.

Ten or more counts support this clonotype. V usage is TRBV5-4 and J usage is TRBJ2-3, with D tentatively TRBD1 (6 bases). The CDR3 has 13 amino acids. Trimming shortened V by 4 bases and J by 4 bases, and 10 bases separated the two germline ends. Germline CDR1 and CDR2: SGHNT and YYREEE (reference sequence). CDR3 sequence (DNA): TGTGCCAGCAGCCTACAGGGCCCAGATACGCAGTATTTT. Encoded protein: CASSLQGPDTQYF.

The chain couples TRBV29-1 to TRBJ2-7; D remains ambiguous. CDR1 SQVTM and CDR2 ANQGSEA come from the germline V gene. Trimming removed 1 base at V and 2 bases at J, with 12 bases between. This CDR3 contains 14 residues. CDR3 sequence: CSVEVGSSPYEQYF. DNA for the CDR3: TGCAGCGTTGAAGTCGGAAGTTCCCCCTACGAGCAGTACTTC.

This clonotype was seen repeatedly, ten times or more. CDR3 sequence reads: CAISQTGSLGDQPQHF. The CDR3 DNA sequence: TGTGCCATCAGTCAGACCGGGAGTCTAGGGGATCAGCCCCAGCATTTT. The V and J genes are TRBV10-3 and TRBJ1-5, with a tentative D call TRBD1 (5 bases). The CDR3 length is 16 residues. The germline V gene encodes CDR1 ENHRY and CDR2 SYGVKD. The V end was cut by 5 bases, the J end by 5 bases, with 19 bases between.